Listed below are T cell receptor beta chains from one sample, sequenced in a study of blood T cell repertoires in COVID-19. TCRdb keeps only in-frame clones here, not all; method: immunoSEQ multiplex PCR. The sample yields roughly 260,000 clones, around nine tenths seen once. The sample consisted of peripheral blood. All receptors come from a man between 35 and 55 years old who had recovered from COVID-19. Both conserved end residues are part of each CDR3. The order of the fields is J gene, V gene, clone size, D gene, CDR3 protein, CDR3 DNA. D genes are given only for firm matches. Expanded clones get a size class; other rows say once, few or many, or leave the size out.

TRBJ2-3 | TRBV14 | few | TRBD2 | CASSRGLAGVVSTDTQYF | TGTGCCAGCAGCCGGGGACTAGCGGGGGTGGTGAGCACAGATACGCAGTATTTT
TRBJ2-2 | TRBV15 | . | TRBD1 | CATSSQATGGFLTGELFF | TGTGCCACCAGCAGTCAAGCGACAGGGGGCTTTTTGACCGGGGAGCTGTTTTTT
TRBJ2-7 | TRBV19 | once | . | CASKAGPSPRYEQYF | TGTGCCAGTAAGGCAGGGCCGAGCCCACGGTACGAGCAGTACTTC
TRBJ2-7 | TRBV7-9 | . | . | CASSLAGSSYEQYF | TGTGCCAGCAGCTTGGCGGGAAGCTCCTACGAGCAGTACTTC
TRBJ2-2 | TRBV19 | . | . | CASSIVRLVRPGELFF | TGTGCCAGTAGTATAGTTCGACTGGTTCGTCCCGGGGAGCTGTTTTTT
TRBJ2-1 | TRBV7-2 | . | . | CASSRNSKGEQFF | TGTGCCAGCAGCCGGAACAGCAAGGGGGAGCAGTTCTTC
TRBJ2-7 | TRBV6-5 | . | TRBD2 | CASSYSLAGPYEQYF | TGTGCCAGCAGTTACTCTCTAGCGGGGCCATACGAGCAGTACTTC
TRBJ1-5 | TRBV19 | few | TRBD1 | CASSVRDSSNQPQHF | TGTGCCAGTAGTGTCCGGGACAGCAGCAATCAGCCCCAGCATTTT
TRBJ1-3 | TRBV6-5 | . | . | CASSYSGGDSGNTIYF | TGTGCCAGCAGTTACTCGGGAGGAGACTCTGGAAACACCATATATTTT
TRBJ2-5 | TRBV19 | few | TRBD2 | CASSRAGGPLETQYF | TGTGCCAGTAGTAGAGCGGGGGGGCCTCTAGAGACCCAGTACTTC
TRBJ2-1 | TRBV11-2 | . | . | CASRNLRYDEQFF | TGTGCCAGCAGAAATCTACGGTATGATGAGCAGTTCTTC
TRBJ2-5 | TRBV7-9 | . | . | CASSLEPTRTQYF | TGTGCCAGCAGCTTAGAGCCCACTCGGACCCAGTACTTC
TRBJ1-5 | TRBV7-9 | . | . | CASSGGTNQPQHF | TGTGCCAGCAGCGGGGGGACCAATCAGCCCCAGCATTTT
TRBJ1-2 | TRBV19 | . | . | CASSDYGYTF | TGTGCCAGTTCAGACTATGGCTACACCTTC
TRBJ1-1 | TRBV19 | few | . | CASSSARTVMNTEAFF | TGTGCCAGTAGTTCGGCTCGGACAGTTATGAACACTGAAGCTTTCTTT
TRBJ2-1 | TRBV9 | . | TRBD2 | CASSVDLGGYNEQFF | TGTGCCAGCAGCGTAGACTTGGGAGGGTACAATGAGCAGTTCTTC
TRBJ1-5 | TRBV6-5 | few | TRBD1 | CASRDSPGGNQPQHF | TGTGCCAGCAGAGATAGCCCAGGGGGAAATCAGCCCCAGCATTTT
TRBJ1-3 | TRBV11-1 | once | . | CASRITGGNTIYF | TGTGCCAGCAGGATAACGGGAGGAAACACCATATATTTT
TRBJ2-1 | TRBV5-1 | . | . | CASSRQGTYNEQFF | TGCGCCAGCAGTCGGCAGGGTACCTACAATGAGCAGTTCTTC
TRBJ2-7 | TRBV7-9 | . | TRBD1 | CASSARGSYEQYF | TGTGCCAGCAGCGCCAGGGGGTCCTACGAGCAGTACTTC
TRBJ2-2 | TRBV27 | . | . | CASSPPVPGELFF | TGTGCCAGCAGCCCCCCGGTTCCCGGGGAGCTGTTTTTT
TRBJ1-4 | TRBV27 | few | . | CASSSRGLGEKLFF | TGTGCCAGCAGTTCCCGAGGGCTGGGTGAAAAACTGTTTTTT
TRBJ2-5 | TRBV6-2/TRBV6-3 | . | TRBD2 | CASSKGGGARETQYF | TGTGCCAGCAGTAAAGGCGGGGGGGCCAGGGAGACCCAGTACTTC
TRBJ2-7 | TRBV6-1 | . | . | CASSETGLRVYEQYF | TGTGCCAGCAGTGAAACGGGACTGCGCGTCTACGAGCAGTACTTC
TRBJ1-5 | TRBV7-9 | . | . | CASRRDINQPQHF | TGTGCCAGCAGGAGGGACATAAATCAGCCCCAGCATTTT
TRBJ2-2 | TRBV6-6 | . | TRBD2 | CASSPSGLAGGTGELFF | TGTGCCAGCAGTCCCTCGGGACTAGCGGGAGGGACCGGGGAGCTGTTTTTT
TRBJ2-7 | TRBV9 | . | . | CASSEGPRQTYEQYF | TGTGCCAGCAGCGAGGGGCCAAGACAGACCTACGAGCAGTACTTC
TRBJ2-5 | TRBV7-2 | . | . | CASSFALLVGETQYF | TGTGCCAGCAGCTTCGCCCTACTAGTCGGGGAGACCCAGTACTTC
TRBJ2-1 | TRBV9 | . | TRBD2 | CASSVGGTSVNNEQFF | TGTGCCAGCAGCGTAGGAGGGACTAGCGTAAACAATGAGCAGTTCTTC
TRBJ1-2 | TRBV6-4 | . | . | CASSDEDYGYTF | TGTGCCAGCAGTGACGAGGACTATGGCTACACCTTC
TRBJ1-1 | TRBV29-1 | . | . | CSVGQVILRRTEAFF | TGCAGCGTTGGACAGGTCATACTACGGCGTACTGAAGCTTTCTTT
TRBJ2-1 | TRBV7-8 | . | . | CASIGSAAHNEQFF | TGTGCCAGCATTGGTAGCGCCGCACATAATGAGCAGTTCTTC
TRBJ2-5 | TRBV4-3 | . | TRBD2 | CASSQSPGGETQYF | TGCGCCAGCAGCCAATCCCCGGGAGGAGAGACCCAGTACTTC
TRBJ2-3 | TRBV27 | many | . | CASSLGSANTDTQYF | TGTGCCAGCAGTTTAGGCAGCGCCAACACAGATACGCAGTATTTT
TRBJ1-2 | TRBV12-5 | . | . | CASGESFYGYTF | TGTGCTAGTGGTGAGAGTTTCTATGGCTACACCTTC
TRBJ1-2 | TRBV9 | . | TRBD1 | CASSKGTDYGYTF | TGTGCCAGCAGTAAAGGGACAGACTATGGCTACACCTTC
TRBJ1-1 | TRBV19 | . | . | CAISSGITEAFF | TGTGCCATAAGTTCGGGAATCACTGAAGCTTTCTTT
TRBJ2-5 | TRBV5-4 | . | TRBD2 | CASSLGLAYGQETQYF | TGTGCCAGCAGCTTGGGACTAGCATATGGCCAAGAGACCCAGTACTTC
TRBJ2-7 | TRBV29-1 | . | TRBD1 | CSVADRVNEQYF | TGCAGCGTTGCGGACAGGGTTAACGAGCAGTACTTC
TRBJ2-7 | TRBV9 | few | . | CASSQGLNDEQYF | TGTGCCAGCAGCCAGGGACTGAACGACGAGCAGTACTTC
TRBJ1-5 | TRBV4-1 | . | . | CASSQDYQAVTVYQPQHF | TGCGCCAGCAGCCAAGATTACCAGGCAGTGACAGTGTATCAGCCCCAGCATTTT
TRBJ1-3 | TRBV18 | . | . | CASSNLGSSGNTIYF | TGTGCCAGCTCAAACCTGGGGAGCTCTGGAAACACCATATATTTT
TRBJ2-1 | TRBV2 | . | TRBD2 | CASEWGGFGGRNNEQFF | TGTGCCAGCGAGTGGGGGGGATTCGGCGGGAGGAACAATGAGCAGTTCTTC
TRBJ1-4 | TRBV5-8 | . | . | CASSFMSRQGSEKLFF | TGTGCCAGCAGCTTTATGTCTCGGCAGGGGAGTGAAAAACTGTTTTTT
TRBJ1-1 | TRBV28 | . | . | CASSSPLPNTEAFF | TGTGCCAGCAGTAGCCCCCTTCCGAACACTGAAGCTTTCTTT
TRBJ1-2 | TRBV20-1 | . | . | CSARRGDGYTF | TGCAGTGCTAGGCGGGGGGATGGCTACACCTTC
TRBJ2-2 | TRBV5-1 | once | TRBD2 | CASSLVASGNTGELFF | TGCGCCAGCAGCTTGGTGGCTAGCGGGAACACCGGGGAGCTGTTTTTT
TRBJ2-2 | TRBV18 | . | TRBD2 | CATSTRASGSKANTGELFF | TGTGCCACCAGCACCAGGGCTAGCGGGAGCAAGGCGAACACCGGGGAGCTGTTTTTT
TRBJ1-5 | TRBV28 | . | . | CASRPTGYQPQHF | TGTGCCAGCAGACCGACAGGTTATCAGCCCCAGCATTTT
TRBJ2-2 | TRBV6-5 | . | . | CASSYRRDRGGELFF | TGTGCCAGCAGTTACAGGCGGGACCGGGGCGGGGAGCTGTTTTTT
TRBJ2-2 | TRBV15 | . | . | CATSRDRSWSGELFF | TGTGCCACCAGCAGAGATCGATCTTGGAGCGGGGAGCTGTTTTTT
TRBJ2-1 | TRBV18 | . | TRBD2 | CASSAGTSFIYEQFF | TGTGCCAGCTCCGCCGGGACTAGCTTTATCTATGAGCAGTTCTTC
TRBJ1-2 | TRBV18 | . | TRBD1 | CASSTGTEANYGYTF | TGTGCCAGCTCAACGGGGACAGAGGCTAACTATGGCTACACCTTC
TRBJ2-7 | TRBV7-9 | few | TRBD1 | CASSRTGAYEQYF | TGTGCCAGCAGCCGGACAGGGGCCTACGAGCAGTACTTC
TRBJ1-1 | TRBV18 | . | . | CASSLDSLNTEAFF | TGTGCCAGCTCACTGGACAGTCTGAACACTGAAGCTTTCTTT
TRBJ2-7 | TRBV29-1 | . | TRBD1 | CSVWTGTGEQYF | TGCAGCGTTTGGACAGGGACGGGCGAGCAGTACTTC
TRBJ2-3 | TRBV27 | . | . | CASRTGRRADTQYF | TGTGCCAGCCGCACTGGCAGACGGGCAGATACGCAGTATTTT
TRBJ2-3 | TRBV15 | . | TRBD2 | CATSRDHSGVAVDTQYF | TGTGCCACCAGCAGGGATCATAGCGGGGTCGCGGTAGATACGCAGTATTTT